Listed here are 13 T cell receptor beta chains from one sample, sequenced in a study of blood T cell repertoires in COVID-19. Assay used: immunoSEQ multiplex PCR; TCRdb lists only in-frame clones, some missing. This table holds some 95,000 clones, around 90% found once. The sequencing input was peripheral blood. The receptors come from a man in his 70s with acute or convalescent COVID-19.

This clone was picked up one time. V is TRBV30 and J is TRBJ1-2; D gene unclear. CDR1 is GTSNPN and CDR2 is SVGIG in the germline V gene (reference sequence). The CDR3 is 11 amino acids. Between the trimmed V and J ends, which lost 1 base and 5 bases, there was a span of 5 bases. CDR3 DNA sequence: TGTGCCTGGAGTGCCGGGTATGGCTACACCTTC. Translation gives CAWSAGYGYTF.

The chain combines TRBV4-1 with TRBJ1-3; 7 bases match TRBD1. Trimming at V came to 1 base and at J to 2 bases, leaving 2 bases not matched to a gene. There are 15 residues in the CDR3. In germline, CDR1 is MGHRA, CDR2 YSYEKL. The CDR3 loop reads CASSQGQGAGNTIYF. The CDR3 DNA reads TGCGCCAGCAGCCAAGGGCAGGGGGCTGGAAACACCATATATTTT.

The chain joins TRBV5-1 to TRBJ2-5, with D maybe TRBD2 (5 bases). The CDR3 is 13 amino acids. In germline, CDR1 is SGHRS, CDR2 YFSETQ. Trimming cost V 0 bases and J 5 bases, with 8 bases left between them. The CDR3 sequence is CASSLGGSETQYF. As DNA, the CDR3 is TGCGCCAGCAGCTTGGGAGGGTCGGAGACCCAGTACTTC.

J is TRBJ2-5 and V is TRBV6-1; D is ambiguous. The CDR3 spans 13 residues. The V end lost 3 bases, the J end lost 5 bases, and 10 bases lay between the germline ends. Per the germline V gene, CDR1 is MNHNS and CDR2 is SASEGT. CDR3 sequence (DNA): TGTGCCAGCAGTGAGAGTTCTTCGGAGACCCAGTACTTC. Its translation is CASSESSSETQYF.

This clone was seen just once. The CDR3 bases are TGTGCCTGGAGCACCACGGGAGGAAACACCATATATTTT. Translated: CAWSTTGGNTIYF. This rearrangement joins TRBV30 to TRBJ1-3, with D uncertain. The V end was cut by 3 bases, the J end by 4 bases, with 10 bases between. CDR3 length: 13 amino acids. Germline assignment: CDR1 GTSNPN and CDR2 SVGIG (reference sequence).

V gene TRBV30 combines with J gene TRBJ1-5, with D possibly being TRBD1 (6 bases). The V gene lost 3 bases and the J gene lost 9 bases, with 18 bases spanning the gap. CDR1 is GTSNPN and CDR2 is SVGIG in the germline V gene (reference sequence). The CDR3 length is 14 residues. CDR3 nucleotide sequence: TGTGCCTGGAGGGGGAACAGGGCTATCGGGCCCCAGCATTTT. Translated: CAWRGNRAIGPQHF.

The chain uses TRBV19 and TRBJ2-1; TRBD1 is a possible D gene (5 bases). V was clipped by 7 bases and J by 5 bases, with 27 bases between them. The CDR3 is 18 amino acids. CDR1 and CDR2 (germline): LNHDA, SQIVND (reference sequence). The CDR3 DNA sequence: TGTGCCAGTACCAATGTTGCCGAACCAGGGTCTTTCCACAATGAGCAGTTCTTC. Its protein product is CASTNVAEPGSFHNEQFF.

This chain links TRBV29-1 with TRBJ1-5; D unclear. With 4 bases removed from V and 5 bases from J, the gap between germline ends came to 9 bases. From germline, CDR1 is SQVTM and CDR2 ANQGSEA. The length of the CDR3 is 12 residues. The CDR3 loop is CSVGSGHQPQHF. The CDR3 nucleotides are TGCAGCGTTGGATCAGGCCATCAGCCCCAGCATTTT.

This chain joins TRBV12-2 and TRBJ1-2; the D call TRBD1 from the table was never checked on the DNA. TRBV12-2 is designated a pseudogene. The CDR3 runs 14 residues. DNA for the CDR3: TGTGCAAGTCGGCCCGTGGGGGCGCGCTATGGCTACACCTTC. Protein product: CASRPVGARYGYTF.

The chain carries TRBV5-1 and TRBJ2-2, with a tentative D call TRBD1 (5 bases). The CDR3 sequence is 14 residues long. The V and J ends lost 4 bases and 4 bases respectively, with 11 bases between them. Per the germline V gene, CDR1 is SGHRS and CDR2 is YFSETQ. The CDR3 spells CASSPQGGTGELFF. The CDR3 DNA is TGCGCCAGCAGCCCGCAGGGCGGCACCGGGGAGCTGTTTTTT. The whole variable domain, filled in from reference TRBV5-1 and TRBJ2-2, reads KAGVTQTPRYLIKTRGQQVTLSCSPISGHRSVSWYQQTPGQGLQFLFEYFSETQRNKGNFPGRFSGRQFSNSRSEMNVSTLELGDSALYLCASSPQGGTGELFFGEGSRLTVL.

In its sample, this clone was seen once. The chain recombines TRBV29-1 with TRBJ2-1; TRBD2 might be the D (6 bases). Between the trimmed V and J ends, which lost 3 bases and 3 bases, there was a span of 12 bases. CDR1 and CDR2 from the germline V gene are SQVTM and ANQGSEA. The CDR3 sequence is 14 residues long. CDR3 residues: CSVDTSFIYNEQFF. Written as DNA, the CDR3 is TGCAGCGTTGACACTAGCTTTATCTACAATGAGCAGTTCTTC.

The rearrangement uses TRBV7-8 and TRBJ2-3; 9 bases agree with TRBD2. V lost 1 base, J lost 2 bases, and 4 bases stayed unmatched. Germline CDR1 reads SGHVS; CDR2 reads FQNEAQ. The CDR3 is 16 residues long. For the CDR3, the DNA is TGTGCCAGCAGCTTAGGTGCGGGGGGGTACACAGATACGCAGTATTTT. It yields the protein CASSLGAGGYTDTQYF.

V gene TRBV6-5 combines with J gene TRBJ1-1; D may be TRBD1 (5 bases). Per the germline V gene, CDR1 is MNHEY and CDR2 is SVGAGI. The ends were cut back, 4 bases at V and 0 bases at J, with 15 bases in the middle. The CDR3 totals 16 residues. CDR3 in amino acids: CASSFSGGRMNTEAFF. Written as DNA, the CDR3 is TGTGCCAGCAGTTTTAGCGGGGGGAGAATGAACACTGAAGCTTTCTTT.